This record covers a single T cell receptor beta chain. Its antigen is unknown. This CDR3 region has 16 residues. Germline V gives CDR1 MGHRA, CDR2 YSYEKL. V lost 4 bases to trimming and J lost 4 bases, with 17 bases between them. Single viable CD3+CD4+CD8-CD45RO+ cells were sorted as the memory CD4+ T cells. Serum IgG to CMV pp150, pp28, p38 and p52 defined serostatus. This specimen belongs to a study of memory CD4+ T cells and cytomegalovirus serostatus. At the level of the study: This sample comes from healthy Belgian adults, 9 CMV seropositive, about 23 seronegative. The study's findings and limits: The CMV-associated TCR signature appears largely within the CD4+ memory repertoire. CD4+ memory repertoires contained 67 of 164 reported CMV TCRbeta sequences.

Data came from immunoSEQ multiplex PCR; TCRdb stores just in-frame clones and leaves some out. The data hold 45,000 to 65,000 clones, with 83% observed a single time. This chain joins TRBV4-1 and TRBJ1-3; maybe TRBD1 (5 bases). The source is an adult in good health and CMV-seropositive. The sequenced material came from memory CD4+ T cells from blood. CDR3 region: CASSLALGASGNTIYF. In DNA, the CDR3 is TGCGCCAGCAGCCTAGCCCTCGGGGCGAGCGGAAACACCATATATTTT.